This T cell receptor (beta chain) was identified in a study of long-term antiretroviral therapy in people with HIV. Study-wide results and caveats: Pre-ART clonal expansions dominated every time point's repertoire.

This CDR3 spans 13 amino acids. Runs used v3.0 of the immunoSEQ assay and were done at survey level. The protocol was immunoSEQ multiplex PCR, while the TCRdb copy is restricted to in-frame clones and leaves out a portion. The sample has fewer than 25,000 clones; roughly 95% are singletons. Treatment of all HIV participants took place in the United States. Worth noting for this clone: What it recognizes is unknown.

The clonotype was recovered from a woman between 50 and 59 years old with HIV. The sequences come from unsorted PBMCs, collected about 5 years after starting antiretroviral therapy. The chain employs TRBV21-1 and TRBJ2-7; whether TRBD2, the table's D call, matches the DNA was not checked. TRBV21-1 is a recognized pseudogene. The CDR3 DNA reads as TGTGCCAGCAGCAAGGGAAGGGGGGGCGAGCAGTACTTC. Protein sequence: CASSKGRGGEQYF.